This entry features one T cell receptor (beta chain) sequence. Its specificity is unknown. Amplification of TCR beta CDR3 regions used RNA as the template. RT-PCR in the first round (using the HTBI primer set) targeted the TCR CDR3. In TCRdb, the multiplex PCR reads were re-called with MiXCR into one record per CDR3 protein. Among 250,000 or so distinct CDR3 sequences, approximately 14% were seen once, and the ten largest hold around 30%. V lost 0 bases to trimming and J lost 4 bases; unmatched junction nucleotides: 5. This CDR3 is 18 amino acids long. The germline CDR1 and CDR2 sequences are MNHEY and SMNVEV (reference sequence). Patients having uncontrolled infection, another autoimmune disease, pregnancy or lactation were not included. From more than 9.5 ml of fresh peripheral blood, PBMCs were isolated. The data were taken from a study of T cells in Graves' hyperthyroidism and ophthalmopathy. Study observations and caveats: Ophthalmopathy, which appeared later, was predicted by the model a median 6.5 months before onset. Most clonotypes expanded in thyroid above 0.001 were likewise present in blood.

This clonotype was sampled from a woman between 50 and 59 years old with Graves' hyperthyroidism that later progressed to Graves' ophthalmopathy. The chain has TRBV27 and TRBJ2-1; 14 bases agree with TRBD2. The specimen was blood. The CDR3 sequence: CASSLSATSGRAYNEQFF. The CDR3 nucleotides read TGTGCCAGCAGTTTATCAGCGACTAGCGGGAGGGCTTACAATGAGCAGTTCTTC.